The next 27 T cell receptor beta chains were all read from a single sample in a study of blood T cell repertoires in COVID-19. The table came from immunoSEQ multiplex PCR; TCRdb's copy has only in-frame clones and leaves some out. The sample contains 150,000 or so clones, about nine tenths of which appear only once. Specimen: PBMCs or T cells enriched from blood (not recorded which). Every receptor here comes from a woman aged 40 to 50 who had been exposed to COVID-19.

CDR3 residues: CASSNSGTGETQYF. The CDR3 bases are TGTGCCAGCAGTAACAGCGGGACAGGGGAGACCCAGTACTTC. The chain recombines TRBV25-1 with TRBJ2-5; 9 positions match TRBD1. Germline V lookup: CDR1 MGHDK, CDR2 SYGVNS. The junction had 6 bases not matched to a gene; V was cut back by 5 bases and J by 5 bases. The CDR3 extends over 14 amino acids.

This clone was counted ten times or more. J is TRBJ1-2 and V is TRBV19; a possible D gene is TRBD1 (5 bases). Trimming took 4 bases from V and 4 from J, leaving 7 bases between them. CDR1 and CDR2 from the germline V gene are LNHDA and SQIVND (reference sequence). The CDR3 consists of 12 residues. Here the CDR3 reads CASSRQSYGYTF. CDR3 in DNA: TGTGCCAGTAGTAGACAGTCCTATGGCTACACCTTC.

V gene TRBV29-1 combines with J gene TRBJ2-5, with D maybe TRBD2 (5 bases). The V end was cut by 7 bases, the J end by 7 bases, with 16 bases between. The V gene's germline CDR1 is SQVTM and CDR2 ANQGSEA. The CDR3 extends over 12 amino acids. CDR3 in amino acids: CSADRPEGTQYF. The CDR3 DNA reads TGCAGCGCGGACCGACCCGAGGGGACCCAGTACTTC. Looking up the rest from reference TRBV29-1 and TRBJ2-5 gives the full variable domain: SAVISQKPSRDICQRGTSLTIQCQVDSQVTMMFWYRQQPGQSLTLIATANQGSEATYESGFVIDKFPISRPNLTFSTLTVSNMSPEDSSIYLCSADRPEGTQYFGPGTRLLVL.

V is TRBV12-3 or TRBV12-4 and J is TRBJ1-1; unclear D gene. The length of the CDR3 is 12 residues. V lost 2 bases and J 6 bases, leaving 7 bases between the germline ends. The CDR3 nucleotides are TGTGCCAGCAGTTTATCGGTTCCTGAAGCTTTCTTT. Amino acids: CASSLSVPEAFF.

CDR3 DNA sequence: TGCGCCAGCAGCCCTACTAGCGGGGGGGTTGCTAGCACAGATACGCAGTATTTT. Encoded protein: CASSPTSGGVASTDTQYF. The chain is built from TRBV5-1 and TRBJ2-3; 13 bases match TRBD2. V shed 4 bases, J shed 0 bases, and the junction held 8 bases outside the gene matches. From germline, CDR1 is SGHRS and CDR2 YFSETQ. The CDR3 contains 18 residues.

The table lists this clone with a count of one. The chain combines TRBV7-9 with TRBJ2-1; the match to TRBD2 covers 8 bases. In germline, CDR1 is SEHNR, CDR2 FQNEAQ (reference sequence). The CDR3 loop spans 16 amino acids. J lost 7 bases, V lost 8 bases, and 16 bases had no gene match. The CDR3 loop reads CASDHDRGGDRNEQFF. The CDR3 bases are TGTGCCAGCGACCACGATCGGGGGGGCGATAGGAATGAGCAGTTCTTC.

This clone was observed once. The chain recombines TRBV6-1 with TRBJ2-7; tentatively, D is TRBD2 (6 bases). The CDR3 is made up of 14 amino acids. The germline gives CDR1 MNHNS, CDR2 SASEGT. V shed 0 bases and J shed 2 bases, with 8 bases lying between them. The CDR3 DNA follows: TGTGCCAGCAGTGAAGCCGGGGGACCCTACGAGCAGTACTTC. This translates into CASSEAGGPYEQYF.

This chain uses TRBV15 with TRBJ1-1; TRBD1 might be the D (6 bases). Germline CDR1 reads LNHNV; CDR2 reads YYDKDF (reference sequence). Trimming cost V 5 bases and J 3 bases, with 10 bases left between them. CDR3 length: 13 amino acids. The CDR3 DNA reads TGTGCCACCAGCTACAGGGCTGACACTGAAGCTTTCTTT. Its translation is CATSYRADTEAFF.

The chain is built from TRBV27 and TRBJ1-5, with a tentative D call TRBD1 (5 bases). Per germline, CDR1 MNHEY and CDR2 SMNVEV (reference sequence). With 6 bases removed from V and 0 bases from J, the gap between germline ends came to 12 bases. CDR3 length equals 15 residues. DNA for the CDR3: TGTGCCAGCAGCCCGGACACCTATAGCAATCAGCCCCAGCATTTT. It yields the protein CASSPDTYSNQPQHF.

The J gene is TRBJ1-4, the V gene TRBV20-1; maybe TRBD1 (5 bases). V was shortened by 3 bases and J by 8 bases, with 13 bases between the two germline ends. Germline V gene lookup returns CDR1 DFQATT and CDR2 SNEGSKA (reference sequence). This CDR3 spans 13 amino acids. CDR3 nucleotides: TGCAGTGCTAGTTGGGGCGGGGGAGAAAAACTGTTTTTT. This sequence encodes CSASWGGGEKLFF.

To note about this clone: In the same sample, other DNA sequences code for this CDR3. The V and J genes are TRBV5-1 and TRBJ1-2; 8 nucleotides match TRBD1. Germline assignment: CDR1 SGHRS and CDR2 YFSETQ. V dropped 4 bases and J dropped 6; count of bases not matched to a gene: 5. CDR3 length equals 13 residues. In nucleotides, the CDR3 is TGCGCCAGCAGCCCCGGACAGGGAGATGGCTACACCTTC. It yields the protein CASSPGQGDGYTF. Full variable domain (outside the CDR3, taken from reference TRBV5-1 and TRBJ1-2): KAGVTQTPRYLIKTRGQQVTLSCSPISGHRSVSWYQQTPGQGLQFLFEYFSETQRNKGNFPGRFSGRQFSNSRSEMNVSTLELGDSALYLCASSPGQGDGYTFGSGTRLTVV.

The chain is built from TRBV19 and TRBJ1-1; D might be TRBD1 (6 bases). The V gene lost 6 bases and the J gene lost 0 bases, with 20 bases spanning the gap. This CDR3 is built from 17 residues. The germline V gene has CDR1 LNHDA and CDR2 SQIVND (reference sequence). Written as DNA, the CDR3 is TGTGCCAGTAGCCCAAAACCATACAGGGCAATGAACACTGAAGCTTTCTTT. It yields the protein CASSPKPYRAMNTEAFF.

V and J are TRBV7-2 and TRBJ2-2; 7 bases are shared with TRBD2. The germline V gene has CDR1 SGHTA and CDR2 FQGNSA. The CDR3 consists of 15 residues. Trimming cost V 5 bases and J 4 bases; bases outside gene matches: 7. CDR3 in DNA: TGTGCCAGCAGCGGCCAAGCGGGGTTCACCGGGGAGCTGTTTTTT. As protein: CASSGQAGFTGELFF.

This chain joins TRBV3-1 (or the pseudogene TRBV3-2) and TRBJ2-7, with TRBD2 as a possible D gene (5 bases). The CDR3 has 11 residues. The V gene lost 0 bases and the J gene lost 9 bases, with 6 bases spanning the gap. Germline CDR1 LGHDT, CDR2 YNNKEL (reference sequence). The CDR3, as DNA: TGTGCCAGCAGCCAAGAAGGAGGGCAGTACTTC. This encodes CASSQEGGQYF.

The genes are TRBV6-1 and TRBJ1-5; 10 bases align to TRBD1. Germline-derived CDR1 and CDR2 are MNHNS and SASEGT. Unmatched junction bases numbered 8, after V lost 4 bases and J lost 2 bases. This CDR3 has 17 residues. CDR3 loop: CASSGAAGTGGNQPQHF. The DNA of the CDR3 is TGTGCCAGCAGTGGCGCGGCCGGGACAGGGGGCAATCAGCCCCAGCATTTT.

The rearrangement uses TRBV5-1 and TRBJ1-1; D ambiguous. This CDR3 contains 13 residues. CDR1 and CDR2 (germline): SGHRS, YFSETQ. Trimming stripped 1 base from V and 3 bases from J, with 7 bases between. The CDR3 DNA follows: TGCGCCAGCAGCTTGCGTCTTGACACTGAAGCTTTCTTT. Amino acids: CASSLRLDTEAFF.

The chain has TRBV9 and TRBJ1-1; D unclear. Trimming stripped 6 bases from V and 1 base from J, with 13 bases between. Germline V gene lookup returns CDR1 SGDLS and CDR2 YYNGEE. The CDR3 is 14 residues long. In DNA, the CDR3 is TGTGCCAGCACTCCGGTGTTCCCGAACACTGAAGCTTTCTTT. Translation gives CASTPVFPNTEAFF.

The CDR3 reads CASSMNRANEQYF. In DNA, the CDR3 is TGTGCCAGTAGTATGAACAGGGCGAACGAGCAGTACTTC. This sequence joins TRBV19 and TRBJ2-7; D possibly corresponds to TRBD1 (6 bases). There are 13 residues in the CDR3. CDR1 and CDR2 (germline): LNHDA, SQIVND (reference sequence). V dropped 3 bases and J dropped 5 bases, with 11 bases sitting between them. The entire variable domain, with the rest obtained from reference TRBV19 and TRBJ2-7, is as follows: DGGITQSPKYLFRKEGQNVTLSCEQNLNHDAMYWYRQDPGQGLRLIYYSQIVNDFQKGDIAEGYSVSREKKESFPLTVTSAQKNPTAFYLCASSMNRANEQYFGPGTRLTVT.

This clone was seen only once. The rearrangement joins TRBV5-1 to TRBJ1-5; D is perhaps TRBD1 (6 bases). Per the germline V gene, CDR1 is SGHRS and CDR2 is YFSETQ. CDR3 length: 14 residues. V shed 1 base and J shed 7 bases, with 12 bases lying between them. The CDR3 coding sequence is TGCGCCAGCAGCTTGACAGGGCCGGACCAGCCCCAGCATTTT. Amino acid sequence: CASSLTGPDQPQHF.

The V gene is TRBV28, the J gene TRBJ2-2, with 8 bases fitting TRBD1. There are 18 residues in the CDR3. Germline trimming cut 2 bases from V and 6 bases from J; bases unmatched to any gene: 14. Germline V gene lookup returns CDR1 MDHEN and CDR2 SYDVKM. Here the CDR3 reads CASSLRGSDRGRAGELFF. The CDR3 DNA follows: TGTGCCAGCAGTTTACGTGGGAGCGACAGGGGACGGGCCGGGGAGCTGTTTTTT.

V usage is TRBV9 and J usage is TRBJ2-3, with a weak D call TRBD2 (6 bases). V shed 4 bases and J shed 3 bases, with 18 bases lying between them. This CDR3 spans 16 amino acids. Germline CDR1 reads SGDLS; CDR2 reads YYNGEE. The CDR3 loop is CASSSSQGGGTDTQYF. The CDR3 bases are TGTGCCAGCAGCTCCAGCCAGGGTGGAGGGACAGATACGCAGTATTTT. Full variable domain (missing parts from reference TRBV9 and TRBJ2-3): DSGVTQTPKHLITATGQRVTLRCSPRSGDLSVYWYQQSLDQGLQFLIQYYNGEERAKGNILERFSAQQFPDLHSELNLSSLELGDSALYFCASSSSQGGGTDTQYFGPGTRLTVL.

This CDR3 is CASSSGGKQFF. The CDR3 DNA reads as TGTGCCAGCAGTTCCGGCGGGAAGCAGTTCTTC. The chain has TRBV28 and TRBJ2-1; D is perhaps TRBD2 (6 bases). V shed 4 bases and J shed 11 bases, with 9 bases lying between them. In germline, CDR1 is MDHEN, CDR2 SYDVKM. CDR3 length: 11 amino acids.

The chain employs TRBV7-3 and TRBJ1-1; maybe TRBD1 (5 bases). The germline CDR1 and CDR2 sequences are SGHTA and FQGTGA. V dropped 2 bases and J dropped 0 bases, with 10 bases sitting between them. The CDR3 consists of 15 residues. The CDR3 protein is CASSLRGTVNTEAFF. The CDR3 DNA sequence: TGTGCCAGCAGCTTACGCGGGACGGTGAACACTGAAGCTTTCTTT.

CDR3 nucleotides: TGTGCCACCGCGTCAGGGGATCAGCCCCAGCATTTT. Protein: CATASGDQPQHF. This chain uses TRBV24-1 with TRBJ1-5; a possible D gene is TRBD1 (6 bases). The length of the CDR3 is 12 residues. Trimming took off 9 bases at V and 5 bases at J, with 10 bases between the two ends. Germline loops: CDR1 KGHDR, CDR2 SFDVKD.

The chain employs TRBV7-9 and TRBJ1-4; D unclear. Germline CDR1 is SEHNR and CDR2 is FQNEAQ (reference sequence). The ends were cut back, 4 bases at V and 6 bases at J, with 18 bases in the middle. The CDR3 is 16 amino acids. CDR3 sequence reads: CASSSRAGVGDEKLFF. The CDR3 DNA is TGTGCCAGCAGCTCGAGAGCAGGTGTCGGTGATGAAAAACTGTTTTTT.

The chain carries TRBV7-9 and TRBJ1-1; TRBD1 is a possible D gene (5 bases). Germline CDR1 is SEHNR and CDR2 is FQNEAQ (reference sequence). The CDR3 runs 14 residues. Trimming shortened V by 3 bases and J by 3 bases, and 11 bases separated the two germline ends. The CDR3 bases are TGTGCCAGCAGCTTCGGGGGAGGGTACACTGAAGCTTTCTTT. Protein product: CASSFGGGYTEAFF.

The chain combines TRBV18 with TRBJ1-2; the D is unclear. With 2 bases removed from V and 2 bases from J, the gap between germline ends came to 12 bases. The CDR3 is 15 residues long. Germline V lookup: CDR1 KGHSH, CDR2 LQKENI. CDR3 amino acids: CASSPTREGNYGYTF. CDR3 DNA sequence: TGTGCCAGCTCACCAACTCGGGAGGGCAACTATGGCTACACCTTC. Filled out from reference TRBV18 and TRBJ1-2, the complete variable domain reads NAGVMQNPRHLVRRRGQEARLRCSPMKGHSHVYWYRQLPEEGLKFMVYLQKENIIDESGMPKERFSAEFPKEGPSILRIQQVVRGDSAAYFCASSPTREGNYGYTFGSGTRLTVV.